Listed below are T cell receptor beta chains from one sample, sequenced in a study of control samples from healthy donors and cancer patients. TCRdb's table, derived via immunoSEQ multiplex PCR, lists solely in-frame clones and lacks some. The data show 100,000 to 110,000 clones, over 75% seen once. Material: blood. These receptors originate from a woman between 50 and 59 years old in good health. CDR3s include the opening cysteine and the closing phenylalanine or tryptophan. The order of the fields is clone size, D gene, V gene, J gene, CDR3 length, CDR3 DNA, CDR3 protein. D genes are given only for firm matches. Not all rows give a size; the values are once, few, many and, for expanded clones, a class.

.	.	TRBV18	TRBJ1-1	16	TGTGCCAGCTCACCACGGCAGGGGTACATGAACACTGAAGCTTTCTTT	CASSPRQGYMNTEAFF
.	.	TRBV6-5	TRBJ2-1	14	TGTGCCAGCATTCCTGGGGGGACTTATAATGAGCAGTTCTTC	CASIPGGTYNEQFF
.	.	TRBV5-1	TRBJ1-5	15	TGCGCCAGCAGCCAAACTGGAGGGGGGCTTCAGCCCCAGCATTTT	CASSQTGGGLQPQHF
.	.	TRBV7-9	TRBJ2-1	13	TGTGCCAGCAGCTTAGTGTCCGTGAATGAGCAGTTCTTC	CASSLVSVNEQFF
.	.	TRBV4-1	TRBJ2-3	17	TGCGCCAGCAGCCAAGATGGAGTCCGGGGGGCCGCAGATACGCAGTATTTT	CASSQDGVRGAADTQYF
.	TRBD2	TRBV25-1	TRBJ2-7	12	TGTGCCAGCAGTGGCTCTAGCGGCGAGCAGTACTTC	CASSGSSGEQYF
.	.	TRBV6-5	TRBJ1-3	15	TGTGCCAGCATGCGTTTGGCCTTCTCTGGAAACACCATATATTTT	CASMRLAFSGNTIYF
.	.	TRBV30	TRBJ1-5	15	TGTGCCTGGAGTGTTGTAACAGGGAGGGATCAGCCCCAGCATTTT	CAWSVVTGRDQPQHF
.	.	TRBV27	TRBJ2-1	13	TGTGCCAGCAGTTTCGTTGGGGGCAATGAGCAGTTCTTC	CASSFVGGNEQFF
once	.	TRBV18	TRBJ1-4	13	TGTGCCAGCTACTACGCCCCTAATGAAAAACTGTTTTTT	CASYYAPNEKLFF
.	.	TRBV7-8	TRBJ2-2	15	TGTGCCAGCAGCTTAGCCCAGGGAAACACCGGGGAGCTGTTTTTT	CASSLAQGNTGELFF
.	.	TRBV9	TRBJ1-2	14	TGTGCCAGCAGCGTAGAGGTAGGCCGTTATGGCTACACCTTC	CASSVEVGRYGYTF
.	.	TRBV18	TRBJ1-1	14	TGTGCCAGCTCACCTCCGGGACTAACAACTGAAGCTTTCTTT	CASSPPGLTTEAFF
.	TRBD1	TRBV9	TRBJ2-3	19	TGTGCCAGCAGCTTCCGCACCTCAGGGACAGGGGGCCACACAGATACGCAGTATTTT	CASSFRTSGTGGHTDTQYF
.	TRBD1	TRBV11-3	TRBJ2-1	16	TGTGCCAGCAGCCCAAACCGGGACAGGGCCTACAATGAGCAGTTCTTC	CASSPNRDRAYNEQFF
once	TRBD2	TRBV19	TRBJ2-5	15	TGTGCCAGTAGTACTAGCGGGGGCTACCAAGAGACCCAGTACTTC	CASSTSGGYQETQYF